This paragraph reports one TCR beta chain. Its target is unknown. The data were taken from a study of T cell responses to AZD1222 COVID-19 vaccine. This CDR3 comprises 13 residues. Germline assignment: CDR1 SEHNR and CDR2 FQNEAQ (reference sequence). V lost 4 bases and J lost 7; bases outside the gene matches: 3. Study-level findings and limits: Targeting of unmutated variant regions was reportedly seen in nearly half of spike-specific TCRs. Samples come after the peak T cell response, not at day 14. Spike-specific TCR breadth rose after two AZD1222 doses, and depth rose as well. Clonal diversity was possibly underestimated, and white British individuals and females predominated among donors.

Data came from immunoSEQ multiplex PCR; TCRdb stores just in-frame clones and leaves some out. Of about 130,000 clones listed, 70% to 90% were seen once; the top ten hold approximately 20%. The source was peripheral blood, collected on day 0 of AZD1222 vaccination. The rearrangement links TRBV7-9 to TRBJ1-2; 10 nucleotides line up with TRBD1. This TCR came from an adult in good health. The DNA of the CDR3 is TGTGCCAGCAGCTCTTGGGACAGGGGTGGCTACACCTTC. This encodes CASSSWDRGGYTF.